Sequencing of this T cell receptor (beta chain) was carried out in a study of OX40 agonist ivuxolimab in advanced cancers. About the research overall: The dose of intravenous ivuxolimab that patients received every 2 weeks ranged from 0.01 to 10 mg/kg.

The CDR3 is 15 amino acids. Germline V lookup: CDR1 SGDLS, CDR2 YYNGEE. V gave up 0 bases and J gave up 5 bases; unmatched junction bases: 5. Generated by immunoSEQ multiplex PCR, the TCRdb table keeps only in-frame clones and is missing some. The data show fewer than 50,000 clones, with 65% to 80% seen just once and around 9.3% held by the top ten. This clonotype was obtained from an adult with an advanced solid tumor such as melanoma, head and neck, liver or kidney cancer. V is TRBV9 and J is TRBJ1-1; 9 bases match TRBD1. Specimen: CD4+ or CD8+ T cells sorted from blood, collected in a trial of the OX40 agonist ivuxolimab. The DNA of the CDR3 is TGTGCCAGCAGCGTAGCTACAGGGGGCAGAACTGAAGCTTTCTTT. Translated, it gives CASSVATGGRTEAFF.